These 20 T cell receptor beta chains were sequenced from one sample in a study of blood T cells in healthy people across ages. For the second PCR, which ran for about 7 to 11 cycles, a sample-barcoded 5' primer and a J-beta primer mix were used. MiXCR, applied by TCRdb to the 5' RACE reads, yields one record per CDR3 protein. The data contain some 760,000 distinct CDR3 sequences, roughly 25% of them singletons. These data also featured in a second study, about T cells of mothers and their children.

The material sequenced was blood. Source of these receptors: a boy between 5 and 17 years old in good health.

The chain couples TRBV27 to TRBJ1-1; 7 nucleotides agree with TRBD1. The CDR3 extends over 15 amino acids. CDR1 is MNHEY, CDR2 SMNVEV, per germline (reference sequence). V shed 1 base and J 2 bases; nucleotides not matched to a gene: 4. CDR3 bases: TGTGCCAGCAGTTTATTCGGGACAGACAACACTGAAGCTTTCTTT. Translated, it gives CASSLFGTDNTEAFF.

This clonotype came up a few times. The V and J genes are TRBV6-2 or TRBV6-3 and TRBJ1-2; D call uncertain. CDR3 length: 13 amino acids. V lost 6 bases and J lost 2, with 10 bases in between. Germline V gene data show CDR1 as MNHEY and CDR2 as SVGEGT. This chain's CDR3 is CASRPSMNYGYTF. The CDR3 DNA is TGTGCCAGCAGGCCATCAATGAACTATGGCTACACCTTC.

This clonotype occurred a few times. V usage is TRBV6-1 and J usage is TRBJ1-1; D possibly corresponds to TRBD1 (6 bases). This CDR3 region has 16 residues. V lost 6 bases and J lost 5, with 22 bases in between. Germline-derived CDR1 and CDR2 are MNHNS and SASEGT. The CDR3 nucleotides read TGTGCCAGCAGCCGGGGAAGACAGGCCCTGGGGACTGAAGCTTTCTTT. It specifies CASSRGRQALGTEAFF.

This clonotype was counted a few times. This chain connects TRBV29-1 to TRBJ2-2; 7 bases map to TRBD2. The CDR3 consists of 15 residues. Trimming cost V 6 bases and J 2 bases; bases outside gene matches: 9. CDR1 and CDR2 (germline): SQVTM, ANQGSEA. This CDR3 reads CSVEWEGINTGELFF. In DNA form, the CDR3 reads TGCAGCGTCGAATGGGAGGGAATAAACACCGGGGAGCTGTTTTTT.

The chain is built from TRBV7-2 and TRBJ2-6; 8 bases are shared with TRBD1. Germline-derived CDR1 and CDR2 are SGHTA and FQGNSA. The CDR3 totals 17 residues. V lost 5 bases, J lost 0 bases, and 6 bases stayed unmatched. The CDR3 loop is CASSPGQVRSGANVLTF. The CDR3 region has the DNA TGTGCCAGCAGCCCGGGACAGGTTCGCTCTGGGGCCAACGTCCTGACTTTC.

This clonotype was seen more than once but under ten times. An end of the junction does not agree with germline; a read error may underlie this. This chain uses TRBV4-1 with TRBJ1-5; TRBD1 is a possible D gene (5 bases). This CDR3 comprises 15 residues. Germline CDR1 MGHRA, CDR2 YSYEKL. CDR3 in amino acids: CASSQGWGSNQPQHF. CDR3 DNA sequence: TGCGCCAGCAGCCAAGGTTGGGGCTCCAATCAGCCCCAGCACTTT.

The V gene is TRBV28, the J gene TRBJ2-7; D ambiguous. Trimming shortened V by 7 bases and J by 3 bases, and 13 bases separated the two germline ends. The germline gives CDR1 MDHEN, CDR2 SYDVKM. The CDR3 extends over 13 amino acids. In DNA, the CDR3 is TGTGCCAGCACAAAAGGATACAACTACGAGCAGTACTTC. This sequence encodes CASTKGYNYEQYF.

This clonotype appeared once. The rearrangement uses TRBV7-8 and TRBJ1-2; TRBD1 is a possible D gene (6 bases). Trimming took off 1 base at V and 3 bases at J, with 15 bases between the two ends. Germline CDR1 and CDR2: SGHVS and FQNEAQ. The CDR3 extends over 16 amino acids. CDR3 DNA sequence: TGTGCCAGCAGCTTAGAGCCAGGGGTATCCGACTATGGCTACACCTTC. Amino acids: CASSLEPGVSDYGYTF.

The J gene is TRBJ1-1, the V gene TRBV5-1; TRBD1 matches 7 bases. The germline CDR1 and CDR2 sequences are SGHRS and YFSETQ. V gave up 4 bases and J gave up 2 bases; unmatched junction bases: 5. This CDR3 region has 14 residues. CDR3: CASSGTGVNTEAFF. The DNA of the CDR3 is TGCGCCAGCAGCGGAACAGGGGTAAACACTGAAGCTTTCTTT.

This clonotype was observed once. This chain links TRBV7-2 with TRBJ2-3, with TRBD2 identical over 12 bases. V shed 3 bases and J 5 bases; nucleotides not matched to a gene: 3. Germline CDR1 SGHTA, CDR2 FQGNSA. This CDR3 has 15 residues. The CDR3 sequence is CASSFKGLAGDTQYF. As DNA, the CDR3 is TGTGCCAGCAGCTTTAAGGGACTAGCGGGAGATACGCAGTATTTT.

The chain couples TRBV28 to TRBJ2-7; D possibly corresponds to TRBD1 (5 bases). V lost 11 bases to trimming and J lost 3 bases, with 17 bases between them. The CDR3 sequence is 13 residues long. Germline V lookup: CDR1 MDHEN, CDR2 SYDVKM. The CDR3 sequence is CAAGAQYVYEQYF. For the CDR3, the DNA is TGTGCCGCTGGGGCACAGTACGTCTACGAGCAGTACTTC. Full variable domain (missing parts from reference TRBV28 and TRBJ2-7): DVKVTQSSRYLVKRTGEKVFLECVQDMDHENMFWYRQDPGLGLRLIYFSYDVKMKEKGDIPEGYSVSREKKERFSLILESASTNQTSMYLCAAGAQYVYEQYFGPGTRLTVT.

The chain links TRBV4-2 to TRBJ1-6; no reliable D call. CDR3 length: 14 residues. Trimming took off 4 bases at V and 9 bases at J, with 13 bases between the two ends. Germline CDR1 and CDR2: LGHNA and YNFKEQ. Here the CDR3 DNA reads TGTGCCAGCAGCCCCCCAGACGGGATTTCACCCCTCCACTTT. Residues: CASSPPDGISPLHF.

This clonotype occurred a few times. The V and J genes are TRBV15 and TRBJ2-2; D ambiguous. The V and J ends lost 1 base and 7 bases respectively, with 10 bases between them. CDR3 length equals 14 residues. Germline CDR1 LNHNV, CDR2 YYDKDF (reference sequence). CDR3 protein: CATSRVLSSGELFF. Here the CDR3 DNA reads TGTGCCACCAGCAGAGTTCTGTCTAGCGGGGAGCTGTTTTTT.

The chain links TRBV7-2 to TRBJ2-5, with 15 bases identical to TRBD2. The V gene's germline CDR1 is SGHTA and CDR2 FQGNSA. V shed 5 bases, J shed 5 bases, and the junction held 6 bases outside the gene matches. CDR3 length equals 16 residues. Here the CDR3 reads CASSGLAGGPGETQYF. In DNA form, the CDR3 reads TGTGCCAGCAGCGGACTAGCGGGAGGGCCGGGTGAGACCCAGTACTTC.

The V call is TRBV29-1, the J call TRBJ2-3; the match to TRBD1 covers 8 bases. Germline V gene sequence: CDR1 SQVTM, CDR2 ANQGSEA. V was pared by 0 bases and J by 0 bases, with 5 bases of the junction left unmatched. The CDR3 is made up of 16 amino acids. In DNA form, the CDR3 reads TGCAGCGTTGAAGAGGGCTGGACAGGGAGCACAGATACGCAGTATTTT. This sequence encodes CSVEEGWTGSTDTQYF.

This chain joins TRBV7-8 and TRBJ2-1; 13 bases align to TRBD2. This CDR3 is built from 17 residues. Germline V CDR1 and CDR2: SGHVS, FQNEAQ. Germline trimming cut 7 bases from V and 12 bases from J; bases unmatched to any gene: 18. Written as DNA, the CDR3 is TGTGCCAGCAACCCAAAGCCCCCGGGACTAGCGGGATTTGGGCAGTTCTTC. The encoded protein is CASNPKPPGLAGFGQFF.

This clonotype turned up a few times. The chain joins TRBV27 to TRBJ1-4; weak D call: TRBD1 (5 bases). The V gene lost 0 bases and the J gene lost 5 bases, with 10 bases spanning the gap. The germline V gene encodes CDR1 MNHEY and CDR2 SMNVEV (reference sequence). CDR3 size: 15 residues. CDR3 nucleotides: TGTGCCAGCAGTTTATCCGCACAGGCCAATGAAAAACTGTTTTTT. It translates to CASSLSAQANEKLFF.

The CDR3 coding sequence is TGTGCCAGCAGCCACAATCCGGTAGGGGAGACGAGGACCGGGGAGCTGTTTTTT. Its translation: CASSHNPVGETRTGELFF. The chain recombines TRBV14 with TRBJ2-2; D assignment may be TRBD1 or TRBD2 (5 bases each). Trimming stripped 3 bases from V and 5 bases from J, with 22 bases between. The V gene's germline CDR1 is SGHDN and CDR2 FVKESK. The CDR3 loop spans 18 amino acids. Using reference TRBV14 and TRBJ2-2 for the parts outside the CDR3, the full variable domain is EAGVTQFPSHSVIEKGQTVTLRCDPISGHDNLYWYRRVMGKEIKFLLHFVKESKQDESGMPNNRFLAERTGGTYSTLKVQPAELEDSGVYFCASSHNPVGETRTGELFFGEGSRLTVL.

This chain connects TRBV18 to TRBJ2-7; D tentatively reads TRBD1 or TRBD2 (5 bases each). The V end lost 1 base, the J end lost 5 bases, and 12 bases lay between the germline ends. The germline V gene has CDR1 KGHSH and CDR2 LQKENI. This CDR3 contains 14 residues. In DNA form, the CDR3 reads TGTGCCAGCTCACCACTCGGGAAGGGGAACGAGCAGTACTTC. As protein: CASSPLGKGNEQYF.

Here the CDR3 DNA reads TGTGCCAGCAGCGTCTCAGGCGGGGCCGCGGTATATGGCTACACCTTC. Translating gives CASSVSGGAAVYGYTF. The gene calls are TRBV9 and TRBJ1-2; D perhaps matches TRBD1 (5 bases). The CDR3 runs to 16 residues. Germline V gene lookup returns CDR1 SGDLS and CDR2 YYNGEE. Trimming removed 2 bases at V and 5 bases at J, with 19 bases between.